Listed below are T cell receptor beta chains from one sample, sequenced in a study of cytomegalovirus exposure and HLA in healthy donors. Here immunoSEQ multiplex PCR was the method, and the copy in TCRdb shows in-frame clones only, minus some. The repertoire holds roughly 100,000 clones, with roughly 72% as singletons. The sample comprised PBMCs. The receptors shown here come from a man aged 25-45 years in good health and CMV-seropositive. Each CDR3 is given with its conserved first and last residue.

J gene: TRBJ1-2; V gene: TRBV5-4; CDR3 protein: CASSPGSGTGGAGYTF
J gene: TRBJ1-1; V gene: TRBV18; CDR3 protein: CASSLNRDTEAFF
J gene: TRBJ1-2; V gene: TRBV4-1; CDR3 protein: CASSPGDGRNYGYTF
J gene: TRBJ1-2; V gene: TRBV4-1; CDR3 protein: CASSLQGSYGYTF
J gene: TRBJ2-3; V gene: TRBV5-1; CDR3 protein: CASSSSGVGADTQYF
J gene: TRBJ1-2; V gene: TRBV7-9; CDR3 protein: CASSLGQTGFHGYTF
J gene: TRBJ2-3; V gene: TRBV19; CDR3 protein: CASSIVLTSGVSTDTQYF
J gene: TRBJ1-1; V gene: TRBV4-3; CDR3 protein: CASSQDSGSGNTEAFF
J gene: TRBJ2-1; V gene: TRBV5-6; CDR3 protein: CASSLPRDSAYNEQFF
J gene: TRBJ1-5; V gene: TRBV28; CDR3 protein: CASRQSNQPQHF
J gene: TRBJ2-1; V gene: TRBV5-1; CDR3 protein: CASTRTSGRENEQFF
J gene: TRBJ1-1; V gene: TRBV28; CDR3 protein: CASSFPRNTEAFF
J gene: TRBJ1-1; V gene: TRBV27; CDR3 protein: CASYGQGLTEAFF
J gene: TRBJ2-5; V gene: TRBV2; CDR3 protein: CASSGSQGTQETQYF
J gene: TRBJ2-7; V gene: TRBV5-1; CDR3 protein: CASSLEGLAGTYEQYF
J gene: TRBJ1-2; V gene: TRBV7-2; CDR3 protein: CASSRREGSYGYTF
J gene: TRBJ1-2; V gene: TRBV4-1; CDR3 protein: CASSPRTGWSDRYTF
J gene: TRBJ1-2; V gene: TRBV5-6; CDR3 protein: CASSLDTGGRRVGYTF
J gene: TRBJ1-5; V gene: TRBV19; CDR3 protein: CASSINGQGNQPQHF
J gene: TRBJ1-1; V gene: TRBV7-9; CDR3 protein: CSSSLNMNTEAFF
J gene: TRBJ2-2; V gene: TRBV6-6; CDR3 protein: CASSSHPGRIGELFF
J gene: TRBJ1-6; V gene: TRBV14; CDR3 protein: CASSHGGVNSPLHF
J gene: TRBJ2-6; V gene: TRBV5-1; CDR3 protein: CASNPWDSSLGGANVLTF